This passage covers 23 T cell receptor beta chains from one sample sequenced in a study of regulatory T cells in long-lasting Graves disease. Time point of the sample: persistent/refractory GD, antithyroid drugs over 5 years with positive TRAb. Isolated PBMC RNA provided the starting material for the TCR library. In building TCR beta libraries, iRepertoire HTBI primers were used together with Arm-PCR of CDR3 regions. TCRdb called the multiplex PCR reads again in MiXCR, with one record for every CDR3 protein. The data show 700,000 or so distinct CDR3 sequences, roughly 30% seen once. The sample consisted of peripheral blood mononuclear cells (PBMCs), taken when the disease was refractory, from a patient treated with antithyroid drugs. The source is a female donor with Graves disease.

V gene TRBV5-1 combines with J gene TRBJ1-6; 10 nucleotides agree with TRBD1. Per germline, CDR1 SGHRS and CDR2 YFSETQ. The CDR3 sequence is 16 residues long. With V trimmed by 4 bases and J by 8 bases, 9 bases remained unmatched. The CDR3 protein is CASSGPSGQGDSPLHF. For the CDR3, the DNA is TGCGCCAGCAGCGGGCCGTCAGGACAGGGGGATTCACCCCTCCACTTT. Based on the CDR3 plus reference TRBV5-1 and TRBJ1-6, the full variable domain is KAGVTQTPRYLIKTRGQQVTLSCSPISGHRSVSWYQQTPGQGLQFLFEYFSETQRNKGNFPGRFSGRQFSNSRSEMNVSTLELGDSALYLCASSGPSGQGDSPLHFGNGTRLTVT.

The chain recombines TRBV6-1 with TRBJ2-5; D is possibly TRBD1 (6 bases). The CDR3 is made up of 15 amino acids. CDR1 and CDR2 from the germline V gene are MNHNS and SASEGT. Trimming pared 8 bases from V and 1 base from J, leaving 17 bases between. Written as DNA, the CDR3 is TGTGCCAGCGCGACGGGACACCTCACCCAAGAGACCCAGTACTTC. Translated, it gives CASATGHLTQETQYF.

This chain connects TRBV7-9 to TRBJ1-4; TRBD1 is a possible D gene (6 bases). The CDR3 length is 15 residues. CDR1 is SEHNR, CDR2 FQNEAQ, per germline (reference sequence). Trimming took 5 bases from V and 4 from J, leaving 14 bases between them. CDR3 region: CASSLIQGVNEKLFF. CDR3 in DNA: TGTGCCAGCAGCCTCATACAGGGAGTTAATGAAAAACTGTTTTTT.

This clonotype appeared a few times. The chain links TRBV11-1 to TRBJ2-1; D unresolved. V was pared by 5 bases and J by 7 bases, with 6 bases between. Germline assignment: CDR1 SGHAT and CDR2 FQDESV (reference sequence). CDR3 length: 11 amino acids. CDR3 nucleotides: TGTGCCAGCAGCATGGAAAATGAGCAGTTCTTC. Its translation is CASSMENEQFF. The whole variable domain, filled in from reference TRBV11-1 and TRBJ2-1, reads EAEVAQSPRYKITEKSQAVAFWCDPISGHATLYWYRQILGQGPELLVQFQDESVVDDSQLPKDRFSAERLKGVDSTLKIQPAELGDSAMYLCASSMENEQFFGPGTRLTVL.

There are a few counts of this clonotype. The chain is built from TRBV15 and TRBJ2-5; 8 bases fit TRBD1. The J segment lost 0 bases and the V segment lost 3 bases, leaving 9 bases of the junction unmatched. CDR3 length: 17 amino acids. Per the germline V gene, CDR1 is LNHNV and CDR2 is YYDKDF (reference sequence). The CDR3 loop is CATSSHGQGRDQETQYF. The CDR3 coding sequence is TGTGCCACCAGCAGTCACGGACAGGGTAGGGACCAAGAGACCCAGTACTTC.

This chain links TRBV19 with TRBJ1-4; D uncertain. The CDR3 has 15 amino acids. Trimming shortened V by 3 bases and J by 0 bases, and 8 bases separated the two germline ends. Germline V gives CDR1 LNHDA, CDR2 SQIVND (reference sequence). This chain's CDR3 is CASSMGLTTNEKLFF. The CDR3 bases are TGTGCCAGTAGTATGGGCCTTACAACTAATGAAAAACTGTTTTTT.

The chain joins TRBV3-1 to TRBJ1-1, with unresolved D. V was pared by 4 bases and J by 0 bases, with 9 bases between. The CDR3 has 14 amino acids. Germline V gene sequence: CDR1 LGHDT, CDR2 YNNKEL (reference sequence). Written as DNA, the CDR3 is TGTGCCAGCAGCCCCGAGTTCCTGAACACTGAAGCTTTCTTT. Translated: CASSPEFLNTEAFF.

This clonotype has ten or more counts. The chain uses TRBV28 and TRBJ1-5, with D possibly matching TRBD1 (5 bases). The length of the CDR3 is 12 residues. Germline V gene lookup returns CDR1 MDHEN and CDR2 SYDVKM. V was pared by 3 bases and J by 8 bases, with 8 bases between. CDR3 coding DNA: TGTGCCAGCAGTTTGCTAGGGGAGCCCCAGCATTTT. Its translation: CASSLLGEPQHF.

The rearrangement joins TRBV6-2 or TRBV6-3 to TRBJ1-5; weak D call: TRBD1 (6 bases). The CDR3 sequence is 13 residues long. Trimming took 7 bases from V and 6 from J, leaving 13 bases between them. CDR1 MNHEY and CDR2 SVGEGT come from the germline V gene. The CDR3 nucleotides read TGTGCCAGCAATCCAGGGGCTAGTCAGCCCCAGCATTTT. It yields the protein CASNPGASQPQHF.

The table lists this clonotype with a few counts. The genes are TRBV12-3 or TRBV12-4 and TRBJ2-7, with TRBD2 matching over 7 bases. This CDR3 has 17 amino acids. Trimming cost V 3 bases and J 5 bases; bases outside gene matches: 16. The CDR3 DNA is TGTGCCAGCAGTTTGGGTATACTGGGAGGGGTGCTCCACGAGCAGTACTTC. This translates into CASSLGILGGVLHEQYF.

This clonotype has ten or more counts. This chain uses TRBV12-3 or TRBV12-4 with TRBJ2-7, with 7 bases aligning to TRBD2. The V segment lost 5 bases and the J segment 6 bases; nucleotides outside the gene matches: 13. The CDR3 covers 15 residues. The CDR3 spells CASSKGLAGVVEQYF. DNA of the CDR3: TGTGCCAGCAGTAAGGGGTTGGCGGGAGTAGTCGAGCAGTACTTC.

V usage is TRBV6-1 and J usage is TRBJ2-7; TRBD2 matches at 14 bases. This CDR3 contains 16 residues. Germline lookup yields CDR1 MNHNS and CDR2 SASEGT. V lost 1 base to trimming and J lost 3 bases; unmatched junction nucleotides: 2. CDR3 amino acids: CASSEGTSGGIYEQYF. The CDR3 region has the DNA TGTGCCAGCAGTGAAGGGACTAGCGGGGGGATCTACGAGCAGTACTTC.

The genes are TRBV6-1 and TRBJ2-4, with TRBD2 matching over 10 bases. The CDR3 covers 19 residues. Trimming removed 5 bases from V and 0 bases from J; junction bases left unmatched: 13. The germline CDR1 and CDR2 sequences are MNHNS and SASEGT. The CDR3 sequence is CASSLTGTSEALAKNIQYF. DNA for the CDR3: TGTGCCAGCAGTCTGACCGGGACTAGCGAGGCACTAGCCAAAAACATTCAGTACTTC.

The chain uses TRBV18 and TRBJ2-7, with D unclear. V was shortened by 3 bases and J by 6 bases, with 12 bases between the two germline ends. Germline V gives CDR1 KGHSH, CDR2 LQKENI. This CDR3 has 13 residues. The CDR3, as DNA: TGTGCCAGCTCACCCTTTTCGGTGAGCGAGCAGTACTTC. This gives the protein CASSPFSVSEQYF.

The chain combines TRBV29-1 with TRBJ1-6; D not resolved. V gave up 0 bases and J gave up 16 bases, with 13 bases separating them. This CDR3 is 12 amino acids long. CDR1 and CDR2 from the germline V gene are SQVTM and ANQGSEA. CDR3 in amino acids: CSVEDAARLLHF. CDR3 DNA sequence: TGCAGCGTTGAAGATGCGGCCAGGTTACTCCACTTT.

This clonotype came up a few times. This sequence joins TRBV20-1 and TRBJ1-2; TRBD1 might be the D (5 bases). The V and J ends lost 4 bases and 0 bases respectively, with 12 bases between them. The CDR3 consists of 14 residues. Germline V lookup: CDR1 DFQATT, CDR2 SNEGSKA (reference sequence). This CDR3 is CSAMKDRANYGYTF. The CDR3 DNA follows: TGCAGTGCTATGAAAGACAGAGCTAACTATGGCTACACCTTC.

This chain links TRBV7-2 with TRBJ2-7, with D possibly called TRBD1 or TRBD2 (5 bases each). V shed 2 bases and J shed 7 bases, with 9 bases lying between them. CDR1 is SGHTA and CDR2 is FQGNSA in the germline V gene. This CDR3 comprises 12 residues. In nucleotides, the CDR3 is TGTGCCAGCAGCTTATGGGGGAGTGAGCAGTACTTC. Protein sequence: CASSLWGSEQYF.

There are many counts of this clonotype. This chain joins TRBV20-1 and TRBJ2-5, with D uncertain. Germline V gives CDR1 DFQATT, CDR2 SNEGSKA (reference sequence). V was trimmed by 4 bases and J by 2 bases, leaving 8 bases between them. This CDR3 contains 12 residues. The CDR3 nucleotides read TGCAGTGCTAACGACTTGCAAGAGACCCAGTACTTC. This translates into CSANDLQETQYF.

There are many counts of this clonotype. The J gene is TRBJ2-7, the V gene TRBV11-1; 12 nucleotides agree with TRBD2. The CDR3 has 15 residues. The germline V gene encodes CDR1 SGHAT and CDR2 FQDESV (reference sequence). V was pared by 5 bases and J by 3 bases, with 5 bases of the junction left unmatched. Here the CDR3 reads CASSPTSGRIYEQYF. In DNA, the CDR3 is TGTGCCAGCAGCCCAACTAGCGGGAGGATCTACGAGCAGTACTTC.

The chain uses TRBV29-1 and TRBJ2-5; D possibly corresponds to TRBD1 (5 bases). Germline CDR1 is SQVTM and CDR2 is ANQGSEA. The CDR3 loop spans 16 amino acids. Trimming stripped 0 bases from V and 0 bases from J, with 14 bases between. CDR3 DNA sequence: TGCAGCGTTGAAGATGAAGAGGACAAGTACCAAGAGACCCAGTACTTC. Its translation is CSVEDEEDKYQETQYF.

This clonotype was counted between two and nine times. The chain couples TRBV11-2 to TRBJ2-7, with 7 bases fitting TRBD2. This CDR3 region has 15 residues. Per germline, CDR1 SGHAT and CDR2 FQNNGV. With 5 bases clipped from V and 1 base from J, the junction kept 8 bases outside the gene matches. The CDR3 DNA is TGTGCCAGCAGCCCGTTTAAGGGACTATCCTACGAGCAGTACTTC. Residues: CASSPFKGLSYEQYF.

The chain recombines TRBV6-1 with TRBJ1-1, with D possibly being TRBD1 (5 bases). This CDR3 is 13 amino acids long. The germline V and J ends were trimmed by 8 bases and 5 bases, with 15 bases remaining between them. Germline V CDR1 and CDR2: MNHNS, SASEGT. CDR3 region: CASLRQGGTEAFF. The CDR3 nucleotides read TGTGCCAGCCTCAGGCAGGGAGGAACTGAAGCTTTCTTT.

This clonotype was seen a few times. V gene TRBV5-1 combines with J gene TRBJ1-5, with 9 bases fitting TRBD1. The CDR3 is 16 amino acids. The V segment lost 2 bases and the J segment 4 bases; nucleotides outside the gene matches: 7. Per the germline V gene, CDR1 is SGHRS and CDR2 is YFSETQ. The CDR3: CASSFNPGQGNQPQHF. For the CDR3, the DNA is TGCGCCAGCAGCTTTAACCCGGGACAGGGTAATCAGCCCCAGCATTTT.